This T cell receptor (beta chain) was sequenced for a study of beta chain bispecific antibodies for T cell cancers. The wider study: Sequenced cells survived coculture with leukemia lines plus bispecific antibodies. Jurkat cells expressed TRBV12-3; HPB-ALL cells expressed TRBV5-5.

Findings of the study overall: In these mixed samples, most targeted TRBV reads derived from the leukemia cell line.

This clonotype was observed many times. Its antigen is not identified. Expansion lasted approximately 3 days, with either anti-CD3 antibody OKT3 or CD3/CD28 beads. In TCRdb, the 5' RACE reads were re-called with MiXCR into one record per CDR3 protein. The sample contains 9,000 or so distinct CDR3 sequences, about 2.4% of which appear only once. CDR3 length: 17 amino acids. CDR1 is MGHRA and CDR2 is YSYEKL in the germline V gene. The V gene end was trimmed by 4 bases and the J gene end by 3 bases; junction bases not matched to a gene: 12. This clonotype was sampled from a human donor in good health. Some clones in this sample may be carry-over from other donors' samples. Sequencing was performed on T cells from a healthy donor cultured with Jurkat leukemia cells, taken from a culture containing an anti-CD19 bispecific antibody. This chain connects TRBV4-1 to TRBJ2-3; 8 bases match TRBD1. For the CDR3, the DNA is TGCGCCAGCAGCCGATGGGTGGGCAGGGGGCGGACAGATACGCAGTATTTT. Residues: CASSRWVGRGRTDTQYF.